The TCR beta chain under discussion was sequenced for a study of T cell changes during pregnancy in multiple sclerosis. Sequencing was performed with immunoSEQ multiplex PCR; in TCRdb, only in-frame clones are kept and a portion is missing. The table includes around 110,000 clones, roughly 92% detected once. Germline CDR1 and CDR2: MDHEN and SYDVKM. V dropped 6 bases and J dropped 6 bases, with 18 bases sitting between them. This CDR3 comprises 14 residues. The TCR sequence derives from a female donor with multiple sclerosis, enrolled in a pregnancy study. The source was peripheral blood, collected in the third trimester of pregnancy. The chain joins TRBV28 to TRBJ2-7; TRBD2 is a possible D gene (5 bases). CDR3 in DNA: TGTGCCAGCAGACCATACCGGGAATCGGGCGAGCAGTACTTC. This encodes CASRPYRESGEQYF.